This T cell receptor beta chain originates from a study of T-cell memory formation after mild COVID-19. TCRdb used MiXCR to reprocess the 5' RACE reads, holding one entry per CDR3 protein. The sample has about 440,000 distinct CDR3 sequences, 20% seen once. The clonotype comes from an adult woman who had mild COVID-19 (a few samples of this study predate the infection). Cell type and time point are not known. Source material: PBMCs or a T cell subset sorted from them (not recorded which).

CDR3 amino acids: CASSRRAGADGELFF. DNA for the CDR3: TGTGCCAGCAGCCGGCGAGCGGGAGCGGACGGGGAGCTGTTTTTT. This chain uses TRBV9 with TRBJ2-2; TRBD2 matches at 8 bases. The CDR3 extends over 15 amino acids. CDR1 is SGDLS and CDR2 is YYNGEE in the germline V gene. Trimming removed 4 bases from V and 7 bases from J; junction bases left unmatched: 9.